A selection of T cell receptor beta chains follows, all from one sample in a study of T cell responses to AZD1222 COVID-19 vaccine. Clones were read by immunoSEQ multiplex PCR, and TCRdb kept only the in-frame ones, dropping some. This sample has 95,000 to 100,000 clones, with about nine tenths found just once. The sequencing used peripheral blood, collected on day 0 of AZD1222 vaccination. The receptors were sampled from an adult in good health. Both conserved end residues are part of each CDR3. A D gene is named only where the DNA matches it firmly. Clone size, where shown, is once, few, many, or a class for clones that have expanded.

v_gene	d_gene	j_gene	abundance	CDR3nt	CDR3aa
TRBV6-5	NA	TRBJ1-5	NA	TGTGCCAGCAGGAAATCAGAAGATCAGCCCCAGCATTTT	CASRKSEDQPQHF
TRBV19	NA	TRBJ1-1	once	TGTGCCAGTAGTATAAGGAGGGCTGAAGCTTTCTTT	CASSIRRAEAFF
TRBV18	TRBD2	TRBJ2-1	NA	TGTGCCAGCTCAACCGGAGGGCTAGCGGGTTACAATGAGCAGTTCTTC	CASSTGGLAGYNEQFF
TRBV28	TRBD1	TRBJ2-7	NA	TGTGCCAGCATGACAGGGGTCACCTACGAGCAGTACTTC	CASMTGVTYEQYF
TRBV6-1	TRBD2	TRBJ2-1	few	TGTGCCAGCAGTGAACTAGCGGGGGGGCGTAATGAGCAGTTCTTC	CASSELAGGRNEQFF
TRBV11-2	NA	TRBJ2-3	NA	TGTGCCAGCAGCTCCTACTGGACTACTACGACTGCAGGCACAGATACGCAGTATTTT	CASSSYWTTTTAGTDTQYF
TRBV10-3	TRBD1	TRBJ1-2	NA	TGTGCCTCCCATCGTGACAGGGACTATGGCTACACCTTC	CASHRDRDYGYTF
TRBV5-1	TRBD1	TRBJ1-2	NA	TGCGCCAGCAGCCCCGGGACAGCCCTTAACTATGGCTACACCTTC	CASSPGTALNYGYTF
TRBV28	TRBD1	TRBJ1-1	NA	TGTGCCAGCAGTCCCCACCGGGACAGGGGCCCTGAAGCTTTCTTT	CASSPHRDRGPEAFF
TRBV7-7	TRBD2	TRBJ2-1	NA	TGTGCCAGCAGCTTAGAGGTGGCCGGGACTAGCCCTTACAATGAGCAGTTCTTC	CASSLEVAGTSPYNEQFF
TRBV7-9	NA	TRBJ1-1	NA	TGTGCCAGCAGCTTAGCACCCGAGGCGACTGAAGCTTTCTTT	CASSLAPEATEAFF
TRBV6-6	NA	TRBJ1-1	NA	TGTGCCAGCAGTTACACTAGGCTGCGGGACACTGAAGCTTTCTTT	CASSYTRLRDTEAFF
TRBV12-5	NA	TRBJ2-3	NA	TGTGCTAGTGGTTTGAGTGCAGATACGCAGTATTTT	CASGLSADTQYF
TRBV11-2	NA	TRBJ2-7	NA	TGTGCCAGCAGCCTCCAGACTTCCTACGAGCAGTACTTC	CASSLQTSYEQYF
TRBV5-1	NA	TRBJ2-4	NA	TGCGCCAGCAGCTTGGATGGGCCCCGATTCGCGCTAGCCAAAAACATTCAGTACTTC	CASSLDGPRFALAKNIQYF
TRBV10-3	NA	TRBJ1-4	few	TGTGCCATCAGTGATGATTTGAATGAAAAACTGTTTTTT	CAISDDLNEKLFF
TRBV2	NA	TRBJ2-3	NA	TGTGCCAGCAGTTACACAGATACGCAGTATTTT	CASSYTDTQYF
TRBV4-1	NA	TRBJ2-1	NA	TGCGCCAGCAGAGGCCGACAGGGAGGCGAGCAGTTCTTC	CASRGRQGGEQFF
TRBV4-1	TRBD2	TRBJ2-5	NA	TGCGCCAGCAGGCAAGGGCGGGCTAGCGGGGAACAAGAGACCCAGTACTTC	CASRQGRASGEQETQYF
TRBV29-1	NA	TRBJ2-1	few	TGCAGCGTCGCGGGGTACGGGGTGCAGTTCTTC	CSVAGYGVQFF
TRBV19	NA	TRBJ1-4	NA	TGTGCCAGTAGGCGATTCACGAATGAAAAACTGTTTTTT	CASRRFTNEKLFF
TRBV6-5	NA	TRBJ2-7	NA	TGTGCCACCTCAAGCACGATGGTCTCCTACGAGCAGTACTTC	CATSSTMVSYEQYF
TRBV7-8	NA	TRBJ1-4	NA	TGTGCCAGCAGCGTTCTCAGGGGCGGGGAGGAAAAACTGTTTTTT	CASSVLRGGEEKLFF
TRBV6-5	TRBD1	TRBJ2-7	NA	TGTGCCAGCAGTCCTATTCAGGGGGCATTGGACGAGCAGTACTTC	CASSPIQGALDEQYF
TRBV2	TRBD1	TRBJ1-1	NA	TGTGCCAGCAGTGTACAGGGGGCCCACACTGAAGCTTTCTTT	CASSVQGAHTEAFF
TRBV4-1	NA	TRBJ2-1	NA	TGCGCCAGCAGCCAAGTCGATAACTCCTACAATGAGCAGTTCTTC	CASSQVDNSYNEQFF
TRBV11-2	NA	TRBJ2-5	NA	TGTGCCAGCAGCTTTCCGTACCAAGAGACCCAGTACTTC	CASSFPYQETQYF
TRBV5-1	NA	TRBJ1-5	NA	TGCGCCAGCAGCTTAACAGGTAGCAATCAGCCCCAGCATTTT	CASSLTGSNQPQHF
TRBV5-1	NA	TRBJ2-1	NA	TGCGCCAGCAGCTTTTGGGGGTCGAACGGAGAGCAGTTCTTC	CASSFWGSNGEQFF
TRBV13	NA	TRBJ2-7	NA	TGTGCCAGCAGCTTAGGGGGCGCTCAGGGTTTATACGAGCAGTACTTC	CASSLGGAQGLYEQYF
TRBV15	NA	TRBJ1-5	NA	TGTGCCACCAGCAGTGAATTAGGAGGCAATCAGCCCCAGCATTTT	CATSSELGGNQPQHF
TRBV5-6	NA	TRBJ1-4	NA	TGTGCCAGCAGCTTGACGGTGAATGAAAAACTGTTTTTT	CASSLTVNEKLFF
TRBV7-9	NA	TRBJ1-6	few	TGTGCCAGCAGCAACTCAGGGATTTCACCCCTCCACTTT	CASSNSGISPLHF
TRBV28	TRBD2	TRBJ2-7	NA	TGTGCCAGCACCCTACTAGCGGGGCCCACCTACGAGCAGTACTTC	CASTLLAGPTYEQYF
TRBV3-1/TRBV3-2	TRBD2	TRBJ2-5	NA	TGTGCCAGCAGCCAAGAAGCTAGCGGGGGTGGGGAGACCCAGTACTTC	CASSQEASGGGETQYF
TRBV5-1	NA	TRBJ2-1	NA	TGCGCCAGCCGGGGGTATAATGAGCAGTTCTTC	CASRGYNEQFF
TRBV7-9	NA	TRBJ2-2	NA	TGTGCCAGCAGCTTGATAGCCGTCGGGGAGCTGTTTTTT	CASSLIAVGELFF
TRBV6-1	NA	TRBJ1-4	NA	TGTGCCAGCAGTGAAGGAACTAATGAAAAACTGTTTTTT	CASSEGTNEKLFF
TRBV28	NA	TRBJ1-1	NA	TGTGCCAGCAGTTTCCTCCTTAACACTGAAGCTTTCTTT	CASSFLLNTEAFF
TRBV19	NA	TRBJ2-1	NA	TGTGCCAGTAGTTCCGGTCGCCTGTTTACTCAGAGCAATGAGCAGTTCTTC	CASSSGRLFTQSNEQFF
TRBV18	NA	TRBJ1-4	NA	TGTGCCAGCTCACCCCGGGACGCAACTAATGAAAAACTGTTTTTT	CASSPRDATNEKLFF
TRBV3-1/TRBV3-2	NA	TRBJ1-4	once	TGTGCCAGCAGCCCCTCTTTGGGAGGCCGTAAAAAACTGTTTTTT	CASSPSLGGRKKLFF